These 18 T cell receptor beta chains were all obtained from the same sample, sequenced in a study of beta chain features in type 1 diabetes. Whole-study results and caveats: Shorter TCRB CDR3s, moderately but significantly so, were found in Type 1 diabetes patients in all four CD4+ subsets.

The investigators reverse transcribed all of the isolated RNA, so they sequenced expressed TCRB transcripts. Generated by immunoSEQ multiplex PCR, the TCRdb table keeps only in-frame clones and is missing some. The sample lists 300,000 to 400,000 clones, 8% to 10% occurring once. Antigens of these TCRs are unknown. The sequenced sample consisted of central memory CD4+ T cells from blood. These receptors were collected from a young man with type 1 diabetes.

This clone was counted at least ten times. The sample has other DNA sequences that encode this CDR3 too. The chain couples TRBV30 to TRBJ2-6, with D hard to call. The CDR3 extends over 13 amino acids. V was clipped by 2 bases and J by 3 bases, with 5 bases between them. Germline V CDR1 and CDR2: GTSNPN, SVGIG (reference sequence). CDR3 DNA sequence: TGTGCCTGGAGTTCTAGTGGGGCCAACGTCCTGACTTTC. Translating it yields CAWSSSGANVLTF.

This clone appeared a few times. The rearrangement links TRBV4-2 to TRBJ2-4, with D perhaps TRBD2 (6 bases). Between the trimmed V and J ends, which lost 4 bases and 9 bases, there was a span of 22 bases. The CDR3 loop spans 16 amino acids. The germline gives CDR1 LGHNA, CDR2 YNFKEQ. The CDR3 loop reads CASSPGLARRQGIQYF. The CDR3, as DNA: TGTGCCAGCAGCCCGGGGCTAGCGCGTCGCCAGGGCATTCAGTACTTC.

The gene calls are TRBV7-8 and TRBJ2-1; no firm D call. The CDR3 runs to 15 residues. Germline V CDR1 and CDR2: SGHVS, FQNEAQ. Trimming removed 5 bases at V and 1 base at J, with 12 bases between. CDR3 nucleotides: TGTGCCAGCAGCCCCCGGGCCCAATCCTACAATGAGCAGTTCTTC. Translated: CASSPRAQSYNEQFF.

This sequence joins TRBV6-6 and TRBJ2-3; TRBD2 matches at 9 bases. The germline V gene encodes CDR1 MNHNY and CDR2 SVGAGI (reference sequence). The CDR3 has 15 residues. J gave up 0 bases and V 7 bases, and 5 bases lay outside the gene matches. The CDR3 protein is CASKQREASTDTQYF. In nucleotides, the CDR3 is TGTGCCAGCAAGCAGCGGGAGGCTAGCACAGATACGCAGTATTTT.

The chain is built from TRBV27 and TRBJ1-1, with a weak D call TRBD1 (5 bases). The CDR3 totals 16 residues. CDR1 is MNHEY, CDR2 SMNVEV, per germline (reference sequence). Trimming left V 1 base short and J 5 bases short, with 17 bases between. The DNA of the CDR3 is TGTGCCAGCAGTTTATTTGGTGGGGACCTCCCTACTGAAGCTTTCTTT. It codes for CASSLFGGDLPTEAFF.

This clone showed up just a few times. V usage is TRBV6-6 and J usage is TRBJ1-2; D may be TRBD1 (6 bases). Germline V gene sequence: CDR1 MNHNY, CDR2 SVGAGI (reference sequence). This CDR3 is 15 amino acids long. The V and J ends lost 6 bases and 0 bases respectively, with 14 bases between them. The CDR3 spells CASSQDSYSNYGYTF. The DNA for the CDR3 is TGTGCCAGCAGCCAGGACAGTTACTCTAACTATGGCTACACCTTC.

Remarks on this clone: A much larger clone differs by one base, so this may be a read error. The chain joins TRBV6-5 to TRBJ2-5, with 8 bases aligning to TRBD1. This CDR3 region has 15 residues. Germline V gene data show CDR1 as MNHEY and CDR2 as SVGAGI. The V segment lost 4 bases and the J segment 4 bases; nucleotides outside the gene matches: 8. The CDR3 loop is CASSSDPTGGETQYF. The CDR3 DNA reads TGTGCCAGCAGTTCTGACCCTACAGGGGGAGAGACCCAGTACTTC.

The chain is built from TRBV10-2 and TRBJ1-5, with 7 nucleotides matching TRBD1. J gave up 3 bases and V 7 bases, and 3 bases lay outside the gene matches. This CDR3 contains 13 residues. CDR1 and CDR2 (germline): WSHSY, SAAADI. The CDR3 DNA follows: TGCGCCAGCACCGGACAGGTCAATCAGCCCCAGCATTTT. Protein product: CASTGQVNQPQHF.

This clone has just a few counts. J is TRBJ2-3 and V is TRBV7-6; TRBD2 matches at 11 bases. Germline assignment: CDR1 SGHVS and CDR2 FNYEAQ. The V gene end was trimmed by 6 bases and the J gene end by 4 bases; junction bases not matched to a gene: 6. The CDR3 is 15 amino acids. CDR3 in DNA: TGTGCCAGCAGGGAACTAGCGGGAGCTTCAGATACGCAGTATTTT. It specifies CASRELAGASDTQYF.

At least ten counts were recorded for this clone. In nucleotides, the CDR3 is TGTGCCAGCTCATACCGGGACAGTACCTACGAGCAGTACTTC. This gives the protein CASSYRDSTYEQYF. This chain joins TRBV18 and TRBJ2-7; TRBD1 aligns across 7 bases. Trimming at V came to 5 bases and at J to 2 bases, leaving 6 bases not matched to a gene. Germline lookup yields CDR1 KGHSH and CDR2 LQKENI. The CDR3 extends over 14 amino acids.

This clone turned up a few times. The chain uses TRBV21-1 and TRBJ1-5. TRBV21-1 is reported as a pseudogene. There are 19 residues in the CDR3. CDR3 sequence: CASNFEGENKPYSNQPQHF. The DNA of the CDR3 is TGTGCCAGCAACTTCGAGGGAGAGAACAAACCTTATAGCAATCAGCCCCAGCATTTT.

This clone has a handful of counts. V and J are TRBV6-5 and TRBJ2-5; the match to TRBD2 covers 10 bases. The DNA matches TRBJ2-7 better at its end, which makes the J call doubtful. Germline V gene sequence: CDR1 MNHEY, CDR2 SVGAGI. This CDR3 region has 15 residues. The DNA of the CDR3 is TGTGCCAGCAGTGCCGCTAGCGGGGGATCCTACGAGCAGTACTTC. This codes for CASSAASGGSYEQYF.

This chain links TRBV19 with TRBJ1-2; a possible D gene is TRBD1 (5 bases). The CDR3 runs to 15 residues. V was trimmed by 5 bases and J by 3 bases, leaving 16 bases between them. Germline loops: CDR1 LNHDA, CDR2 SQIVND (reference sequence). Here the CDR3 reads CASSSLGQLDYGYTF. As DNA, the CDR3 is TGTGCCAGTAGTTCCCTGGGGCAGCTTGACTATGGCTACACCTTC.

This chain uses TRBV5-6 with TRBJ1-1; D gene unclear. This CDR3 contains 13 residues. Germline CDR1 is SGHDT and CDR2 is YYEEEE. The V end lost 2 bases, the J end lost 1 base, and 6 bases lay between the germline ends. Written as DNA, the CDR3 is TGTGCCAGCAGCTTACAGACGAACACTGAAGCTTTCTTT. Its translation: CASSLQTNTEAFF.

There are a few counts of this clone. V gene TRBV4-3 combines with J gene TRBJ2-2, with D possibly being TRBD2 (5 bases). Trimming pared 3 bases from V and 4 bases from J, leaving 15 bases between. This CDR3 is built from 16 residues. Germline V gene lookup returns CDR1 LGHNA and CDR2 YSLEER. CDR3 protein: CASSHVGGWVTGELFF. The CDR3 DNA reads TGCGCCAGCAGCCATGTAGGAGGATGGGTCACCGGGGAGCTGTTTTTT.

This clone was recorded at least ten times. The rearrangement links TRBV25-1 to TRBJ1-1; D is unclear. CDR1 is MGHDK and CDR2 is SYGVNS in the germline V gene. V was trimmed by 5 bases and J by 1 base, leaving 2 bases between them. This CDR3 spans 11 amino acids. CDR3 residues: CASSRNTEAFF. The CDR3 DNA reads TGTGCCAGCAGTCGGAACACTGAAGCTTTCTTT.

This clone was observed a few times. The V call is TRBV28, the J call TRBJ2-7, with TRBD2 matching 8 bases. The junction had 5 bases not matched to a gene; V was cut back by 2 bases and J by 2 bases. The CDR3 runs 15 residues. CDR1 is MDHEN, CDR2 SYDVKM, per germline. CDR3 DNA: TGTGCCAGCAGTTTACCCGGGACTAGGACCTACGAGCAGTACTTC. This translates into CASSLPGTRTYEQYF.

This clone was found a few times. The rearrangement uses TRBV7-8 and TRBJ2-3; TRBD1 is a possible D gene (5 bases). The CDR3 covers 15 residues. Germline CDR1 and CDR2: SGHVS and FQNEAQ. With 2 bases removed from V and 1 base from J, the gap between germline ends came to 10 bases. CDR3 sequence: CASSLQGRGTDTQYF. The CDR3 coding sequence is TGTGCCAGCAGCTTACAGGGTAGGGGCACAGATACGCAGTATTTT.